The T cell receptor (beta chain) under discussion was sequenced for a study of CD8 T cells in Susac syndrome. Study-wide results and limits: TEMRA cells and active patients showed peak Susac CD8+ clonal expansion.

The authors reverse transcribed roughly 0.5 to 1 ug RNA with random hexamers. TCRdb fed the immunoSEQ multiplex PCR reads into MiXCR, producing one record per CDR3 protein. This sample has about 140,000 distinct CDR3 sequences; roughly 94% occur once, and the top ten carry roughly 0.17%. The V end was cut by 7 bases, the J end by 2 bases, with 21 bases between. CDR3 size: 16 residues. Germline V lookup: CDR1 SQVTM, CDR2 ANQGSEA. This clonotype turned up a few times. Antigen specificity is unknown. The source is a human donor with Susac syndrome. The rearrangement links TRBV29-1 to TRBJ1-5, with D maybe TRBD1 (5 bases). The sample was CD8+ T cells from PBMCs. CDR3 sequence (DNA): TGCAGCGCTCCACCTGACTCAGGGAGGGGCAATCAGCCCCAGCATTTT. Its translation: CSAPPDSGRGNQPQHF.